What follows are 10 T cell receptor beta chains derived from one specimen sequenced in a study of CD8 T cells in Susac syndrome. The authors reverse transcribed roughly 0.5 to 1 ug RNA with random hexamers. MiXCR was run by TCRdb on the immunoSEQ multiplex PCR reads, yielding one entry per CDR3 protein. The table has roughly 180,000 distinct CDR3 sequences, around 96% seen once. Sequenced input: CD4+ T cells from PBMCs. Source of these receptors: a human donor in good health.

This chain uses TRBV15 with TRBJ2-7, with TRBD2 matching over 7 bases. V trimming: 4 bases; J trimming: 7 bases; junction bases outside the gene matches: 13. This CDR3 is built from 15 residues. The V gene's germline CDR1 is LNHNV and CDR2 YYDKDF (reference sequence). Here the CDR3 reads CATSTRREGLGEQYF. The CDR3 region has the DNA TGTGCCACCAGCACTAGGAGGGAGGGCCTAGGGGAGCAGTACTTC.

The chain employs TRBV30 and TRBJ2-3, with D tentatively TRBD2 (6 bases). Germline lookup yields CDR1 GTSNPN and CDR2 SVGIG (reference sequence). Trimming removed 4 bases at V and 2 bases at J, with 13 bases between. The CDR3 extends over 14 amino acids. The CDR3 nucleotides are TGTGCCTGGATTCGGGGACTGAACACAGATACGCAGTATTTT. It specifies CAWIRGLNTDTQYF.

This clonotype showed up just once. The chain recombines TRBV3-1 with TRBJ2-7; D not resolved. Per the germline V gene, CDR1 is LGHDT and CDR2 is YNNKEL (reference sequence). The CDR3 length is 14 residues. Trimming pared 0 bases from V and 5 bases from J, leaving 11 bases between. DNA for the CDR3: TGTGCCAGCAGCCAAGAACGGACCCTGGACGAGCAGTACTTC. This sequence encodes CASSQERTLDEQYF.

The rearrangement links TRBV24-1 to TRBJ2-3; possible D gene TRBD2, 6 bases. V was shortened by 12 bases and J by 4 bases, with 13 bases between the two germline ends. This CDR3 contains 12 residues. The germline gives CDR1 KGHDR, CDR2 SFDVKD. The CDR3 region is CASGGGADTQYF. The CDR3 DNA follows: TGTGCCTCCGGGGGAGGCGCAGATACGCAGTATTTT.

V usage is TRBV29-1 and J usage is TRBJ2-5; maybe TRBD1 (6 bases). The germline CDR1 and CDR2 sequences are SQVTM and ANQGSEA. V lost 6 bases and J lost 5, with 16 bases in between. CDR3 length equals 13 residues. The CDR3 nucleotides are TGCAGCGTATGGACTGGGGGCGAGGAGACCCAGTACTTC. It codes for CSVWTGGEETQYF.

The chain has TRBV12-3 or TRBV12-4 and TRBJ2-5; the D is unclear. The last part of the DNA fits TRBJ2-1 better; the J call may be wrong. This CDR3 region has 10 residues. The CDR3, as DNA: TGTGCCAGCAGTAGTAGGGAGCAGTTCTTC. Translated: CASSSREQFF.

The rearrangement joins TRBV2 to TRBJ2-5; D call uncertain. Germline CDR1 reads SNHLY; CDR2 reads FYNNEI. With 6 bases removed from V and 2 bases from J, the gap between germline ends came to 4 bases. The CDR3 extends over 11 amino acids. This CDR3 reads CASRIQETQYF. CDR3 in DNA: TGTGCCAGCAGGATTCAAGAGACCCAGTACTTC.

V is TRBV20-1 and J is TRBJ2-1, with D unresolved. The CDR3 covers 14 residues. Germline CDR1 DFQATT, CDR2 SNEGSKA (reference sequence). With 4 bases removed from V and 5 bases from J, the gap between germline ends came to 15 bases. The DNA for the CDR3 is TGCAGTGCTACCCTTATTAGCCCCAACAATGAGCAGTTCTTC. Its protein product is CSATLISPNNEQFF.

V is TRBV18 and J is TRBJ2-1; 11 nucleotides match TRBD2. The CDR3 spans 16 residues. Trimming cost V 3 bases and J 9 bases; bases outside gene matches: 10. CDR1 and CDR2 from the germline V gene are KGHSH and LQKENI. The CDR3 coding sequence is TGTGCCAGCTCACCCGAAACTAGCGGGAGTTTTATTGAGCAGTTCTTC. Protein product: CASSPETSGSFIEQFF.

The chain couples TRBV27 to TRBJ1-2; the D gene is possibly TRBD1 (6 bases). Deletions cut 5 bases from V and 8 bases from J, with 24 bases between. CDR1 is MNHEY, CDR2 SMNVEV, per germline (reference sequence). The CDR3 totals 16 residues. In DNA, the CDR3 is TGTGCCAGCAGTACTCCCCTGCGAGACAGGCAAAAGGGCTACACCTTC. This sequence encodes CASSTPLRDRQKGYTF.